This T cell receptor beta chain derives from a study of graft-versus-host responses after intestinal transplantation. Study findings and constraints: Early HvG declines after transplant were associated with peak circulating GvH clone levels. The study found high graft-versus-host to host-versus-graft clonal ratios in allografts of patients with graft-donor T cell macrochimerism.

Concerning this clone itself: The antigen is not known.

The germline V gene has CDR1 SQVTM and CDR2 ANQGSEA. The CDR3 extends over 11 amino acids. Produced via immunoSEQ multiplex PCR; TCRdb's table is partial and in-frame only. The table records more than 65,000 clones, less than 95% of them present only once. The specimen comprised unstimulated CD8+ T cells sorted from spleen or lymph node cells, sampled before intestinal transplant. The chain joins TRBV29-1 to TRBJ1-2, with a tentative D call TRBD1 (6 bases). The source is a human donor who received an intestinal transplant. This chain's CDR3 is CRGDNDYGYTF. In DNA, the CDR3 is TGCAGAGGGGACAACGACTATGGCTACACCTTC.